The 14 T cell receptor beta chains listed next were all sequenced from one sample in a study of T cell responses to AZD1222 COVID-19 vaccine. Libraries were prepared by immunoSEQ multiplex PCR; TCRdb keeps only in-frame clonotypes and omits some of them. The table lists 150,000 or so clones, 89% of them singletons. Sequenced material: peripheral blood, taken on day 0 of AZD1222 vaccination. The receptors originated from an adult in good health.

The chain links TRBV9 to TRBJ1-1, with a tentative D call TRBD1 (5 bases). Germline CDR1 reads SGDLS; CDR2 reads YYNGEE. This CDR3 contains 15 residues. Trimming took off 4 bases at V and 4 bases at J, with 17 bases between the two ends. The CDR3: CASSPGVSGGTEAFF. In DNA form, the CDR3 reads TGTGCCAGCAGCCCGGGGGTCTCGGGGGGCACTGAAGCTTTCTTT.

This CDR3 is CASSAGTGNTIYF. The CDR3 DNA follows: TGCGCCAGCAGCGCCGGGACGGGAAACACCATATATTTT. V gene TRBV5-1 combines with J gene TRBJ1-3; tentative D call: TRBD1 (5 bases). Trimming shortened V by 4 bases and J by 4 bases, and 9 bases separated the two germline ends. CDR1 and CDR2 from the germline V gene are SGHRS and YFSETQ. The CDR3 is 13 amino acids.

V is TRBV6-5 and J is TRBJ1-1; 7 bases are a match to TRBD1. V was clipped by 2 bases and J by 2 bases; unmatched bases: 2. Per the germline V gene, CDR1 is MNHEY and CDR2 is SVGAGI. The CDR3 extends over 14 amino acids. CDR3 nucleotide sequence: TGTGCCAGCAGTTACGACAGGGCTAACACTGAAGCTTTCTTT. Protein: CASSYDRANTEAFF.

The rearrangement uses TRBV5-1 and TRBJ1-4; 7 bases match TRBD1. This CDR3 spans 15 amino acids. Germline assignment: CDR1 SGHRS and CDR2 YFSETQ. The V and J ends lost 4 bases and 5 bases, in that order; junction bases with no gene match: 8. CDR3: CASSGGAGGNEKLFF. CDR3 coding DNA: TGCGCCAGCAGCGGGGGAGCAGGGGGGAATGAAAAACTGTTTTTT.

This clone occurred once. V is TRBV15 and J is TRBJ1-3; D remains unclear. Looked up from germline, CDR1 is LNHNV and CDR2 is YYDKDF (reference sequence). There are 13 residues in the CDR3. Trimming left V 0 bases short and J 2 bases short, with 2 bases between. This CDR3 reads CATSRDTGNTIYF. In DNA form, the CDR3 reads TGTGCCACCAGCAGAGACACTGGAAACACCATATATTTT.

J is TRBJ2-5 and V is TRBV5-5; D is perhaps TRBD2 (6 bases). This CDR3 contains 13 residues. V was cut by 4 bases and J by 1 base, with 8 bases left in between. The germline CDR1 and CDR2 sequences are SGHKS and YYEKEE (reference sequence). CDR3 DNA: TGTGCCAGCAGCGGGACTGGCCAAGAGACCCAGTACTTC. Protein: CASSGTGQETQYF.

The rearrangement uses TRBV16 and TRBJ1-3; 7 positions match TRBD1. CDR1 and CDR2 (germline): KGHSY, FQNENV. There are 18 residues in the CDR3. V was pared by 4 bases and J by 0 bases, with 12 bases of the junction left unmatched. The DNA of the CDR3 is TGTGCCAGCAGCCCAGGACAGGTATACGATCCCTCTGGAAACACCATATATTTT. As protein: CASSPGQVYDPSGNTIYF.

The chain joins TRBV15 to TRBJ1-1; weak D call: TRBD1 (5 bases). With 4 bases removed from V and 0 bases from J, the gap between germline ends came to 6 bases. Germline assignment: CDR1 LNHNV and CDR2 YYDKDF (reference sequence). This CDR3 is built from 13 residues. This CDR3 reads CATSKGLNTEAFF. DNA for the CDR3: TGTGCCACCAGCAAGGGGTTGAACACTGAAGCTTTCTTT.

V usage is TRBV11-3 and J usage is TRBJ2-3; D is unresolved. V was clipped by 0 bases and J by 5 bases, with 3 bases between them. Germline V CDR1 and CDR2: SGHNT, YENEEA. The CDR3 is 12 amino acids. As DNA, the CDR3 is TGTGCCAGCAGCTTAGACGGAGATACGCAGTATTTT. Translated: CASSLDGDTQYF.

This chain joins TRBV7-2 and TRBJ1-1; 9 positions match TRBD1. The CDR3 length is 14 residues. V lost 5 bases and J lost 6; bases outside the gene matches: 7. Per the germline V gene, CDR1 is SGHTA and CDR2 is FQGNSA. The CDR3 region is CASSLQGAGPEAFF. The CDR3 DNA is TGTGCCAGCAGCCTACAGGGGGCAGGGCCTGAAGCTTTCTTT.

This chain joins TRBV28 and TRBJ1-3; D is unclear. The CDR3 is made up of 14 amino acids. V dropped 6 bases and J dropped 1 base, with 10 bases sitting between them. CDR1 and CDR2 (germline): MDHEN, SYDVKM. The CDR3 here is CASRFSGSGNTIYF. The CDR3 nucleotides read TGTGCCAGCAGATTTTCGGGATCTGGAAACACCATATATTTT.

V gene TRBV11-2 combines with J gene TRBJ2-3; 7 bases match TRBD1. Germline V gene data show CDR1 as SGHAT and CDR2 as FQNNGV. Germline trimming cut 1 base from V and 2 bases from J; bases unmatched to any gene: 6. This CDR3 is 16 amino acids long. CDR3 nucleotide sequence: TGTGCCAGCAGCTTAGTATGGGACAGCAACACAGATACGCAGTATTTT. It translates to CASSLVWDSNTDTQYF.

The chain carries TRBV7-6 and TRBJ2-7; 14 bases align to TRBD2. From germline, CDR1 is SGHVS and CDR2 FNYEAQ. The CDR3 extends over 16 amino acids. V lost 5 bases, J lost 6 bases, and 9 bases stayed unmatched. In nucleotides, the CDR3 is TGTGCCAGCAGCGGACTAGCGGGAGGCCCTTCGGGCGAGCAGTACTTC. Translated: CASSGLAGGPSGEQYF.

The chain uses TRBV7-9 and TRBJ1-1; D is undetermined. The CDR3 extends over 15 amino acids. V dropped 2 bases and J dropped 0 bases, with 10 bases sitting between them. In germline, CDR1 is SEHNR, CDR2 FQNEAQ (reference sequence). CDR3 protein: CASSLRSALNTEAFF. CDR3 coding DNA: TGTGCCAGCAGCTTACGTTCAGCGTTGAACACTGAAGCTTTCTTT.